The following is a TCR beta chain sequence with its context. What it binds is not known. Time point indicated: week 47, end of study. Vaccine doses each comprised 300 ug of mutant IDH1 20-mer peptide, with topical imiquimod. The germline gives CDR1 GTSNPN, CDR2 SVGIG (reference sequence). The V segment lost 2 bases and the J segment 7 bases; nucleotides outside the gene matches: 10. This CDR3 has 15 residues. This sample was taken from a study of a mutant IDH1 vaccine in newly diagnosed glioma. Using immunoSEQ multiplex PCR, the repertoire was profiled, and TCRdb retains in-frame clones only, with some absent. This table holds fewer than 35,000 clones, about 86% found once.

The sequencing here drew on PBMCs, taken from a glioma patient whose treatment included an IDH1 peptide vaccine. J is TRBJ1-4 and V is TRBV30, with TRBD1 matching over 7 bases. The TCR comes from a man aged 25-40 years with glioma. The CDR3 spells CAWSLTGSPSEKLFF. CDR3 bases: TGTGCCTGGAGTCTGACAGGGAGTCCGTCTGAAAAACTGTTTTTT.